This TCR beta chain was sequenced for a study of T cells in Graves' hyperthyroidism and ophthalmopathy. The wider study: The authors collected peripheral blood at initial diagnosis, before any treatment.

The diagnoses drew upon clinical symptoms, serum thyroxine and TRAb, thyroid ultrasound and orbital computed tomography. Study-wide findings and caveats: Also found in blood were most expanded thyroid clonotypes above 0.001.

This clonotype has just a few counts. The antigen is undetermined. Using RNA transcripts as the source, TCR beta CDR3 regions were amplified. Using the HTBI primer set, a first-round RT-PCR was run on the TCR CDR3. TCRdb independently ran MiXCR on the multiplex PCR reads; one entry per CDR3 protein. The table has 690,000 or so distinct CDR3 sequences, roughly a sixth seen once; the top ten hold 16%. The V end lost 5 bases, the J end lost 2 bases, and 7 bases lay between the germline ends. This CDR3 contains 12 residues. The source material was blood. The clonotype originates from a woman in her fifties or sixties with Graves' hyperthyroidism that later progressed to Graves' ophthalmopathy. The chain recombines TRBV12-3 or TRBV12-4 with TRBJ2-7; D gene unclear. The CDR3 DNA sequence: TGTGCCAGCAGTACCCAGGCCTACGAGCAGTACTTC. Residues: CASSTQAYEQYF.